The 22 T cell receptor beta chains listed next were all sequenced from one sample in a study of PD-1 blockade in mismatch repair-deficient tumors. Clones were read by immunoSEQ multiplex PCR, and TCRdb kept only the in-frame ones, dropping some. The table shows approximately 120,000 clones, with about 86% occurring only once. Sample: peripheral blood, taken 44 weeks after starting pembrolizumab. These receptors were taken from an adult with mismatch repair-deficient cancer.

This chain connects TRBV6-1 to TRBJ1-5; TRBD1 might be the D (5 bases). Deletions cut 0 bases from V and 5 bases from J, with 11 bases between. CDR3 length: 15 amino acids. CDR1 and CDR2 from the germline V gene are MNHNS and SASEGT. The CDR3 bases are TGTGCCAGCAGTGAAGCGGCAGGGTCGTATCAGCCCCAGCATTTT. Translated: CASSEAAGSYQPQHF.

The chain combines TRBV5-5 with TRBJ2-2; no definite D call. Germline assignment: CDR1 SGHKS and CDR2 YYEKEE (reference sequence). V lost 4 bases, J lost 5 bases, and 6 bases lay in between. The CDR3 spans 12 residues. CDR3 nucleotide sequence: TGTGCCAGCAGCCCAGATACCGGGGAGCTGTTTTTT. Its protein is CASSPDTGELFF.

The rearrangement joins TRBV11-2 to TRBJ2-7; 10 nucleotides line up with TRBD1. Germline trimming cut 4 bases from V and 4 bases from J; bases unmatched to any gene: 4. CDR1 and CDR2 (germline): SGHAT, FQNNGV. The CDR3 has 14 amino acids. The CDR3 loop reads CASSWDRGVYEQYF. The CDR3 DNA reads TGTGCCAGCAGCTGGGACAGGGGAGTGTACGAGCAGTACTTC.

The genes are TRBV7-3 and TRBJ2-3; D call uncertain. V was shortened by 2 bases and J by 2 bases, with 14 bases between the two germline ends. The CDR3 loop spans 16 amino acids. Germline loops: CDR1 SGHTA, CDR2 FQGTGA. The CDR3 DNA is TGTGCCAGCAGCTTATTCGGCAGTGACTCCACAGATACGCAGTATTTT. Translated: CASSLFGSDSTDTQYF.

The chain links TRBV11-2 to TRBJ2-1; TRBD2 matches 12 bases. Germline CDR1 is SGHAT and CDR2 is FQNNGV. The junction had 3 bases not matched to a gene; V was cut back by 5 bases and J by 10 bases. CDR3 size: 13 residues. The CDR3 here is CASSPGLAGEQFF. Written as DNA, the CDR3 is TGTGCCAGCAGCCCCGGACTAGCGGGGGAGCAGTTCTTC. Supplemented by reference TRBV11-2 and TRBJ2-1, the full variable domain reads EAGVAQSPRYKIIEKRQSVAFWCNPISGHATLYWYQQILGQGPKLLIQFQNNGVVDDSQLPKDRFSAERLKGVDSTLKIQPAKLEDSAVYLCASSPGLAGEQFFGPGTRLTVL.

CDR3 nucleotides: TGTGCCTGGAGTAGGAGGGCTGAAGCTTTCTTT. Translating it yields CAWSRRAEAFF. The V and J genes are TRBV30 and TRBJ1-1; no firm D call. V was clipped by 2 bases and J by 6 bases, with 7 bases between them. Germline-derived CDR1 and CDR2 are GTSNPN and SVGIG (reference sequence). CDR3 size: 11 residues.

This rearrangement joins TRBV5-1 to TRBJ2-3; D is unresolved. CDR1 is SGHRS and CDR2 is YFSETQ in the germline V gene. The CDR3 is made up of 14 amino acids. V gave up 0 bases and J gave up 0 bases, with 5 bases separating them. The chain's CDR3 is CASSLEISTDTQYF. CDR3 nucleotides: TGCGCCAGCAGCTTGGAAATTAGCACAGATACGCAGTATTTT.

The table lists this clone with a count of one. This chain joins TRBV7-9 and TRBJ2-1; maybe TRBD1 (6 bases). V was cut by 8 bases and J by 0 bases, with 11 bases left in between. The CDR3 contains 14 residues. Germline CDR1 and CDR2: SEHNR and FQNEAQ (reference sequence). CDR3 nucleotides: TGTGCCAGCTTAGGGGGTCCCTCCTACAATGAGCAGTTCTTC. Amino acids: CASLGGPSYNEQFF.

The V and J genes are TRBV10-3 and TRBJ1-2, with 8 positions matching TRBD1. Germline loops: CDR1 ENHRY, CDR2 SYGVKD. The V gene end was trimmed by 6 bases and the J gene end by 6 bases; junction bases not matched to a gene: 15. CDR3 length: 16 amino acids. The DNA for the CDR3 is TGTGCCATCAGCTCCGTTAGGACAGGGAGGCCTGATGGCTACACCTTC. It specifies CAISSVRTGRPDGYTF.

This clone has just one count. The chain joins TRBV15 to TRBJ1-3; D not certain. V was pared by 2 bases and J by 4 bases, with 12 bases between. The length of the CDR3 is 15 residues. Germline CDR1 is LNHNV and CDR2 is YYDKDF (reference sequence). The CDR3: CATSRSRSTGNTIYF. Here the CDR3 DNA reads TGTGCCACCAGCAGATCCAGGAGCACCGGAAACACCATATATTTT.

The chain is built from TRBV29-1 and TRBJ2-7; D possibly corresponds to TRBD1 (5 bases). V was trimmed by 7 bases and J by 2 bases, leaving 12 bases between them. Germline V gives CDR1 SQVTM, CDR2 ANQGSEA. The CDR3 length is 12 residues. The CDR3 loop reads CSAESGPYEQYF. CDR3 DNA sequence: TGCAGCGCCGAATCAGGGCCCTACGAGCAGTACTTC.

V gene TRBV27 combines with J gene TRBJ2-3; possibly TRBD2 for D (6 bases). Germline V lookup: CDR1 MNHEY, CDR2 SMNVEV (reference sequence). Trimming removed 5 bases from V and 3 bases from J, with 18 bases in between. The CDR3 has 16 amino acids. The CDR3 sequence is CASSPGVAEGTDTQYF. Here the CDR3 DNA reads TGTGCCAGCAGTCCCGGGGTAGCGGAGGGGACAGATACGCAGTATTTT.

The genes are TRBV6-6 and TRBJ1-1; D not resolved. The CDR3 is 13 amino acids. Germline V gives CDR1 MNHNY, CDR2 SVGAGI (reference sequence). Trimming left V 2 bases short and J 4 bases short, with 8 bases between. The DNA of the CDR3 is TGTGCCAGCAGTTACCACGTCATCACTGAAGCTTTCTTT. Protein product: CASSYHVITEAFF.

The genes are TRBV19 and TRBJ2-7; TRBD2 matches at 11 bases. Germline V CDR1 and CDR2: LNHDA, SQIVND (reference sequence). The CDR3 runs 15 residues. Unmatched junction bases numbered 5, after V lost 5 bases and J lost 2 bases. For the CDR3, the DNA is TGTGCCAGTAGTGACGGACTAGCGGGTACCTACGAGCAGTACTTC. Translated: CASSDGLAGTYEQYF.

The gene calls are TRBV6-5 and TRBJ2-5; D is unresolved. CDR1 is MNHEY, CDR2 SVGAGI, per germline. This CDR3 contains 16 residues. Trimming took 0 bases from V and 2 from J, leaving 13 bases between them. The chain's CDR3 is CASSYSRLARQETQYF. CDR3 DNA sequence: TGTGCCAGCAGTTACTCGAGACTGGCGAGACAAGAGACCCAGTACTTC.

This rearrangement joins TRBV14 to TRBJ2-3; D may be TRBD1 or TRBD2 (7 bases each). The germline V gene encodes CDR1 SGHDN and CDR2 FVKESK. V gave up 4 bases and J gave up 6 bases, with 20 bases separating them. The CDR3 sequence is 16 residues long. The CDR3 DNA is TGTGCCAGCAGCCCAGGGGGGGCGCCGGGGAAGGATACGCAGTATTTT. The encoded protein is CASSPGGAPGKDTQYF.

V usage is TRBV9 and J usage is TRBJ2-7, with a possible D match to TRBD2 (6 bases). V was trimmed by 3 bases and J by 7 bases, leaving 14 bases between them. CDR1 and CDR2 (germline): SGDLS, YYNGEE. CDR3 size: 13 residues. The CDR3 region is CASSALTAGEQYF. CDR3 DNA sequence: TGTGCCAGCAGCGCCTTAACCGCGGGGGAGCAGTACTTC.

About this clone itself: Other nucleotide sequences from this sample produce the same CDR3. The genes are TRBV18 and TRBJ2-5, with TRBD2 identical over 8 bases. Losses at the gene ends were 5 bases for V and 1 base for J; bases not matched to a gene: 6. Germline V gene sequence: CDR1 KGHSH, CDR2 LQKENI. There are 15 residues in the CDR3. DNA for the CDR3: TGTGCCAGCTCAGGGCCCCTAGCGGGCCAAGAGACCCAGTACTTC. Translation gives CASSGPLAGQETQYF.

This rearrangement joins TRBV7-9 to TRBJ2-1, with unresolved D. The germline V and J ends were trimmed by 4 bases and 8 bases, with 15 bases remaining between them. The germline V gene encodes CDR1 SEHNR and CDR2 FQNEAQ (reference sequence). CDR3 size: 14 residues. DNA of the CDR3: TGTGCCAGCAGCTCCTCAGTGGGGATGGATGAGCAGTTCTTC. Translating gives CASSSSVGMDEQFF.

The CDR3 DNA reads as TGTGCCAGCAGCGCCGCACTAGCGTACAATGAGCAGTTCTTC. It yields the protein CASSAALAYNEQFF. The chain combines TRBV9 with TRBJ2-1; 7 nucleotides align to TRBD2. The CDR3 covers 14 residues. Germline-derived CDR1 and CDR2 are SGDLS and YYNGEE. Germline trimming cut 3 bases from V and 4 bases from J; bases unmatched to any gene: 4.

This chain links TRBV6-5 with TRBJ2-5, with 8 bases lining up with TRBD2. The CDR3 is 15 residues long. The germline CDR1 and CDR2 sequences are MNHEY and SVGAGI. V shed 4 bases and J 2 bases; nucleotides not matched to a gene: 6. CDR3: CASSSSGSPQETQYF. As DNA, the CDR3 is TGTGCCAGCAGTTCCAGCGGGAGCCCACAAGAGACCCAGTACTTC.

V usage is TRBV27 and J usage is TRBJ2-7; TRBD2 matches at 12 bases. The germline V gene encodes CDR1 MNHEY and CDR2 SMNVEV (reference sequence). This CDR3 comprises 17 residues. The V segment lost 3 bases and the J segment 2 bases; nucleotides outside the gene matches: 8. This CDR3 reads CASSFKSGLAGTYEQYF. The CDR3 nucleotides read TGTGCCAGCAGTTTCAAGTCAGGACTAGCGGGAACCTACGAGCAGTACTTC.